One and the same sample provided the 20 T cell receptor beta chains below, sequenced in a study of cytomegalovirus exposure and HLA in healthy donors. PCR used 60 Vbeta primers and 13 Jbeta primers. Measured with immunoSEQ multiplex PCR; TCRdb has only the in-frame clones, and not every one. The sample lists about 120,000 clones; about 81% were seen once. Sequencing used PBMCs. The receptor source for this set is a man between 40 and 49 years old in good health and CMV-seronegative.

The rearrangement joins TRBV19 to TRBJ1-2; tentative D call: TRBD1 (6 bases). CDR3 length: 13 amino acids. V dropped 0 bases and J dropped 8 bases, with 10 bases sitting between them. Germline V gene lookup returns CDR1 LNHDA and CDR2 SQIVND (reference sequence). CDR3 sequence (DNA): TGTGCCAGTAGTATAGACAGGGGCAACGGCTACACCTTC. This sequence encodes CASSIDRGNGYTF.

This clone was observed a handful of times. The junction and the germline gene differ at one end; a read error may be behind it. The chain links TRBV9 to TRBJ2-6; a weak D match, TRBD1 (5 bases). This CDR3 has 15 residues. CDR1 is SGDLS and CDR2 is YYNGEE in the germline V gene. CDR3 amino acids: CASSVASSGANGLTF. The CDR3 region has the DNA TGTGCCAGCAGCGTAGCCAGCTCTGGGGCCAACGGCCTGACTTTC.

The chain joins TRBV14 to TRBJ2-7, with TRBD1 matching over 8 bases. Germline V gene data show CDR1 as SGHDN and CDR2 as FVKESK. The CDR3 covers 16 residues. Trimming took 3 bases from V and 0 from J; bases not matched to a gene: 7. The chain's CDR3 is CASSHRTGSNSYEQYF. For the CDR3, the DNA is TGTGCCAGCAGCCATAGGACAGGGAGCAACTCCTACGAGCAGTACTTC.

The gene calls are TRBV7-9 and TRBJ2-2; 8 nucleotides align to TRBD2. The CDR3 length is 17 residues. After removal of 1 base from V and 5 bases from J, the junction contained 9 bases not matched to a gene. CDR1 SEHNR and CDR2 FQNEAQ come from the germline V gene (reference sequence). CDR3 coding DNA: TGTGCCAGCAGCTTAGGGGGCGAGCGGGAGCGGACCGGGGAGCTGTTTTTT. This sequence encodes CASSLGGERERTGELFF.

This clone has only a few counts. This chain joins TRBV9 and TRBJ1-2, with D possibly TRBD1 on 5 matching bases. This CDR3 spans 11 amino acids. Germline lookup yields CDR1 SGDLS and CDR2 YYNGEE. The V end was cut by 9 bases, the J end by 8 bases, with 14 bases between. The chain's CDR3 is CATLGQGGYTF. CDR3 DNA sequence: TGTGCCACCCTAGGGCAGGGAGGCTACACCTTC. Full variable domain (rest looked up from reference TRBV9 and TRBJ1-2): DSGVTQTPKHLITATGQRVTLRCSPRSGDLSVYWYQQSLDQGLQFLIQYYNGEERAKGNILERFSAQQFPDLHSELNLSSLELGDSALYFCATLGQGGYTFGSGTRLTVV.

The CDR3 reads CASKPRRGRVYEQYF. CDR3 nucleotides: TGTGCCAGCAAACCCCGGCGGGGAAGGGTATACGAGCAGTACTTC. The chain has TRBV2 and TRBJ2-7, with D possibly being TRBD2 (6 bases). CDR1 is SNHLY and CDR2 is FYNNEI in the germline V gene. With 7 bases removed from V and 4 bases from J, the gap between germline ends came to 20 bases. This CDR3 is 15 amino acids long.

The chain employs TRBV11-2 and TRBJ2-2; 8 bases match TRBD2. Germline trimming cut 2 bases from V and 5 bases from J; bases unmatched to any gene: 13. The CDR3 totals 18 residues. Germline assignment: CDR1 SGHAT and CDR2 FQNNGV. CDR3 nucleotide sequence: TGTGCCAGCAGCTTATCGATAATGGCCGGGACTAGGACCGGGGAGCTGTTTTTT. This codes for CASSLSIMAGTRTGELFF.

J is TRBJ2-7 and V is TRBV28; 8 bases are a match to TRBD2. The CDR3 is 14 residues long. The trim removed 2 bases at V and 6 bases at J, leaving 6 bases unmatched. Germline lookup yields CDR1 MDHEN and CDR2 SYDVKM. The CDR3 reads CASSLMGRGGEQYF. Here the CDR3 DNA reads TGTGCCAGCAGTTTAATGGGACGGGGGGGCGAGCAGTACTTC. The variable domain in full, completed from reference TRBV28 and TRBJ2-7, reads DVKVTQSSRYLVKRTGEKVFLECVQDMDHENMFWYRQDPGLGLRLIYFSYDVKMKEKGDIPEGYSVSREKKERFSLILESASTNQTSMYLCASSLMGRGGEQYFGPGTRLTVT.

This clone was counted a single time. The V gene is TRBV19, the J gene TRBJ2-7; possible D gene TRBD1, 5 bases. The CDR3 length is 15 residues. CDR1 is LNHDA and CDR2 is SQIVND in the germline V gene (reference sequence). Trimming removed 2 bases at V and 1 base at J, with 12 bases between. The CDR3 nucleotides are TGTGCCAGTAGTATAAGGCCAGGGCTTTCCTACGAGCAGTACTTC. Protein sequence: CASSIRPGLSYEQYF.

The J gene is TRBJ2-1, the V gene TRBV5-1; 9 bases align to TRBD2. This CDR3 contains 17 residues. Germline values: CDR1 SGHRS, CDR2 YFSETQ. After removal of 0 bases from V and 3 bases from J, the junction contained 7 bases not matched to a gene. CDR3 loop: CASSLGLSGRNYNEQFF. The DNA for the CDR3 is TGCGCCAGCAGCTTGGGCCTTAGCGGGAGAAACTACAATGAGCAGTTCTTC.

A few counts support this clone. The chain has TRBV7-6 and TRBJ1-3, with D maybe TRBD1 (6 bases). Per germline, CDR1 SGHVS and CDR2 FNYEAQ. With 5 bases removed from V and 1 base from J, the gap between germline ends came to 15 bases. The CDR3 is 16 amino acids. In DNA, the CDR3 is TGTGCCAGCAGCCAGGGGCCAGGGTATTCTGGAAACACCATATATTTT. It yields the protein CASSQGPGYSGNTIYF. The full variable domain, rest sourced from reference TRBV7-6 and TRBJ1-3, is GAGVSQSPRYKVTKRGQDVALRCDPISGHVSLYWYRQALGQGPEFLTYFNYEAQQDKSGLPNDRFSAERPEGSISTLTIQRTEQRDSAMYRCASSQGPGYSGNTIYFGEGSWLTVV.

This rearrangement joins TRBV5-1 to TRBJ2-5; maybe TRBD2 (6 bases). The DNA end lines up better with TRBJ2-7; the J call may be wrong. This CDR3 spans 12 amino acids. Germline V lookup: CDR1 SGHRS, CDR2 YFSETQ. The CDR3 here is CASSLAGDEQYF. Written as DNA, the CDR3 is TGCGCCAGCAGCTTGGCGGGGGACGAGCAGTACTTC.

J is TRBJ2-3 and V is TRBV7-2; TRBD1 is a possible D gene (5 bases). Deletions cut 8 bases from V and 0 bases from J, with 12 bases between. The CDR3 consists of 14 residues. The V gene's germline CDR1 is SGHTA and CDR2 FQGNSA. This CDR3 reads CASLQAFSTDTQYF. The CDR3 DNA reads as TGTGCCAGCTTACAGGCCTTTAGCACAGATACGCAGTATTTT. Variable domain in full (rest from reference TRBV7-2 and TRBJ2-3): GAGVSQSPSNKVTEKGKDVELRCDPISGHTALYWYRQSLGQGLEFLIYFQGNSAPDKSGLPSDRFSAERTGGSVSTLTIQRTQQEDSAVYLCASLQAFSTDTQYFGPGTRLTVL.

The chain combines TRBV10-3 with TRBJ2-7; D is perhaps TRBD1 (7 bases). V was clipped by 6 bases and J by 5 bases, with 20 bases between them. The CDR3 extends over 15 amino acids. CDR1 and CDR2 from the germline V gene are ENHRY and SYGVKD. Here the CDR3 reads CAIRGEETGRHEQYF. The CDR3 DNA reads TGTGCCATCAGGGGGGAGGAGACAGGGCGGCACGAGCAGTACTTC.

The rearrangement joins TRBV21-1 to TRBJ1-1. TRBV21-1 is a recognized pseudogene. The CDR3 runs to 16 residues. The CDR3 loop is CASSPRVGGWSTEAFF. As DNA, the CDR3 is TGTGCCAGCAGCCCCCGAGTGGGAGGGTGGAGTACTGAAGCTTTCTTT.

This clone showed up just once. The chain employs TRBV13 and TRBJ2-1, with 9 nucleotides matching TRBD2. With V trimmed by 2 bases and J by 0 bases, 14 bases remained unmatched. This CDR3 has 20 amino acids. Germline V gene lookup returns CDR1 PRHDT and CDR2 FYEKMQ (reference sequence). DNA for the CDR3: TGTGCCAGCAGCTTATATGGGAGGCTAGCGGGGAAAACCTCCTACAATGAGCAGTTCTTC. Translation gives CASSLYGRLAGKTSYNEQFF.

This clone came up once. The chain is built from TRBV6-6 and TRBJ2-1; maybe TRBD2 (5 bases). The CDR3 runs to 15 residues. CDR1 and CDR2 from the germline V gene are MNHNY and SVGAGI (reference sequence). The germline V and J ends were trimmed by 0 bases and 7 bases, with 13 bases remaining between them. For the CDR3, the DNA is TGTGCCAGCAGTTACTCGAGTAGCCGAGGGAATGAGCAGTTCTTC. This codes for CASSYSSSRGNEQFF.

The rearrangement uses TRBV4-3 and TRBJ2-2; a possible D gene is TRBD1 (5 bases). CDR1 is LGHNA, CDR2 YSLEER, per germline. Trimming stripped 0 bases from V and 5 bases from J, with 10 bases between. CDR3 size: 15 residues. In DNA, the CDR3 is TGCGCCAGCAGCCAAGAGTCGGCAGGGACCGGGGAGCTGTTTTTT. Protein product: CASSQESAGTGELFF.

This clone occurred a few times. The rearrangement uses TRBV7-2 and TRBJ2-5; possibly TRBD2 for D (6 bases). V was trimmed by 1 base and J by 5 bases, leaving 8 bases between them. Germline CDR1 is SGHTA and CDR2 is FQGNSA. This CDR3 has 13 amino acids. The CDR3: CASSLVGSETQYF. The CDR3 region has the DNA TGTGCCAGCAGCTTAGTCGGGAGTGAGACCCAGTACTTC.

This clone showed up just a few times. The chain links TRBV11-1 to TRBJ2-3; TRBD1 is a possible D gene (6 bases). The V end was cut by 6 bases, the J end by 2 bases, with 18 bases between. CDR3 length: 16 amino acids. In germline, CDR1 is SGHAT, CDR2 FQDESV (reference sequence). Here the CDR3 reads CASSASLGQLTDTQYF. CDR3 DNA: TGTGCCAGCAGTGCTAGCCTAGGACAGCTCACAGATACGCAGTATTTT.